Presented here are 26 T cell receptor beta chains from one specimen sequenced in a study of shared clonotypes between healthy human individuals. Clones were sequenced by immunoSEQ multiplex PCR, and TCRdb holds only the in-frame ones, with some missing. Of just over 2,000,000 clones in the sample, 90% to 95% were seen once. The sample comprised naive CD4+ T cells sorted from blood. This sample's subset: CD45RA+ positively selected. The origin of the receptors is a young man in good health.

V is TRBV6-5 and J is TRBJ2-1; the match to TRBD2 covers 7 bases. V gave up 6 bases and J gave up 0 bases; unmatched junction bases: 5. This CDR3 has 15 residues. In germline, CDR1 is MNHEY, CDR2 SVGAGI. CDR3 nucleotide sequence: TGTGCCAGCAGGCGAGCGGGAAGCTCCTACAATGAGCAGTTCTTC. This codes for CASRRAGSSYNEQFF.

This clone appeared once. The chain uses TRBV27 and TRBJ1-1; TRBD1 might be the D (6 bases). The CDR3 length is 15 residues. Germline-derived CDR1 and CDR2 are MNHEY and SMNVEV (reference sequence). The ends were cut back, 5 bases at V and 1 base at J, with 14 bases in the middle. The CDR3 spells CASSPVQGPNTEAFF. CDR3 bases: TGTGCCAGCAGTCCCGTACAGGGTCCGAACACTGAAGCTTTCTTT.

The CDR3 region is CATKAGAANTEAFF. In nucleotides, the CDR3 is TGTGCCACCAAGGCAGGGGCCGCGAACACTGAAGCTTTCTTT. The chain couples TRBV10-3 to TRBJ1-1; possible D gene TRBD1, 6 bases. The CDR3 is 14 amino acids. The V end lost 10 bases, the J end lost 1 base, and 16 bases lay between the germline ends. CDR1 is ENHRY, CDR2 SYGVKD, per germline.

V is TRBV21-1 and J is TRBJ1-2. TRBV21-1 is flagged as a pseudogene. CDR3 length: 17 amino acids. The CDR3 DNA is TGTGCCAGCAGCCAAGATTATTCGGGGAAAGGTGTCTATGGCTACACCTTC. Translation: CASSQDYSGKGVYGYTF.

Worth noting for this clone: The sample holds other DNA sequences that translate to the same CDR3. J is TRBJ1-2 and V is TRBV2; D perhaps matches TRBD1 (5 bases). The V end was cut by 4 bases, the J end by 2 bases, with 8 bases between. The CDR3 length is 13 residues. Germline CDR1 is SNHLY and CDR2 is FYNNEI. The CDR3 here is CASSGDGNYGYTF. The CDR3 DNA is TGTGCCAGCAGTGGGGACGGGAACTATGGCTACACCTTC.

The chain combines TRBV11-2 with TRBJ2-1; D not resolved. The germline CDR1 and CDR2 sequences are SGHAT and FQNNGV. The CDR3 has 15 amino acids. V was clipped by 5 bases and J by 5 bases, with 16 bases between them. The chain's CDR3 is CASSLRGIYNNEQFF. Here the CDR3 DNA reads TGTGCCAGCAGCCTACGTGGGATCTACAACAATGAGCAGTTCTTC.

Points on this clone: This CDR3 is also generated by other DNA sequences in the sample. The chain couples TRBV18 to TRBJ1-1, with D possibly being TRBD1 (6 bases). Germline V lookup: CDR1 KGHSH, CDR2 LQKENI. CDR3 size: 13 residues. With 5 bases removed from V and 1 base from J, the gap between germline ends came to 8 bases. The CDR3 loop reads CASSGGGNTEAFF. CDR3 nucleotide sequence: TGTGCCAGCTCAGGAGGGGGGAACACTGAAGCTTTCTTT.

About this clone itself: Additional DNA sequences in this sample encode the identical CDR3. This chain links TRBV5-1 with TRBJ1-2; D call uncertain. V lost 3 bases to trimming and J lost 2 bases, with 5 bases between them. The CDR3 is made up of 12 amino acids. From germline, CDR1 is SGHRS and CDR2 YFSETQ. The CDR3 loop reads CASSSDNYGYTF. The CDR3 nucleotides read TGCGCCAGCAGCTCGGACAACTATGGCTACACCTTC.

V and J are TRBV6-6 and TRBJ2-2; D unclear. V lost 4 bases and J lost 5, with 5 bases in between. Germline CDR1 reads MNHNY; CDR2 reads SVGAGI (reference sequence). The CDR3 is 12 residues long. CDR3 region: CASSSWTGELFF. The CDR3 DNA follows: TGTGCCAGCAGTTCCTGGACCGGGGAGCTGTTTTTT.

This chain links TRBV7-9 with TRBJ2-1, with 12 bases identical to TRBD2. The germline CDR1 and CDR2 sequences are SEHNR and FQNEAQ (reference sequence). The CDR3 consists of 16 residues. The junction had 4 bases not matched to a gene; V was cut back by 4 bases and J by 3 bases. The DNA of the CDR3 is TGTGCCAGCAGCTCCCGGACTAGCGGGGACTACAATGAGCAGTTCTTC. Translated: CASSSRTSGDYNEQFF. Full variable domain (remainder filled in from reference TRBV7-9 and TRBJ2-1): DTGVSQNPRHKITKRGQNVTFRCDPISEHNRLYWYRQTLGQGPEFLTYFQNEAQLEKSRLLSDRFSAERPKGSFSTLEIQRTEQGDSAMYLCASSSRTSGDYNEQFFGPGTRLTVL.

V usage is TRBV7-6 and J usage is TRBJ1-6; D ambiguous. The CDR3 consists of 14 residues. Germline CDR1 reads SGHVS; CDR2 reads FNYEAQ. V shed 1 base and J shed 8 bases, with 9 bases lying between them. The chain's CDR3 is CASSLGTAYSPLHF. DNA of the CDR3: TGTGCCAGCAGCTTAGGGACGGCCTATTCACCCCTCCACTTT.

The chain carries TRBV10-3 and TRBJ2-5; no clear D gene. The CDR3 covers 11 residues. Germline values: CDR1 ENHRY, CDR2 SYGVKD. Trimming left V 8 bases short and J 1 base short, with 5 bases between. In DNA form, the CDR3 reads TGTGCCATCGGGCTCCAAGAGACCCAGTACTTC. Translating it yields CAIGLQETQYF.

The chain recombines TRBV30 with TRBJ2-7; 9 nucleotides align to TRBD1. Germline V gene sequence: CDR1 GTSNPN, CDR2 SVGIG (reference sequence). V dropped 4 bases and J dropped 6; count of bases not matched to a gene: 7. This CDR3 is built from 13 residues. CDR3 bases: TGTGCCTGGACCGGGACAGGGTTACTCGAGCAGTACTTC. This translates into CAWTGTGLLEQYF.

The chain links TRBV27 to TRBJ2-7; 7 nucleotides match TRBD1. Germline lookup yields CDR1 MNHEY and CDR2 SMNVEV (reference sequence). Trimming took 4 bases from V and 3 from J; bases not matched to a gene: 9. The CDR3 is made up of 15 amino acids. Here the CDR3 DNA reads TGTGCCAGCAGTTCATGGGACAGACTTAACTACGAGCAGTACTTC. Encoded protein: CASSSWDRLNYEQYF.

The chain combines TRBV6-5 with TRBJ2-7; weak D call: TRBD1 (6 bases). Trimming removed 6 bases from V and 5 bases from J, with 14 bases in between. Looked up from germline, CDR1 is MNHEY and CDR2 is SVGAGI. The CDR3 spans 13 residues. The CDR3 nucleotides read TGTGCCAGCAGACAGGGTATCTATGACGAGCAGTACTTC. Its translation is CASRQGIYDEQYF.

This chain uses TRBV6-5 with TRBJ1-1, with 9 bases matching TRBD1. The V gene end was trimmed by 6 bases and the J gene end by 4 bases; junction bases not matched to a gene: 6. The CDR3 is 14 residues long. Looked up from germline, CDR1 is MNHEY and CDR2 is SVGAGI. This CDR3 is CASRLDRGITEAFF. CDR3 coding DNA: TGTGCCAGCAGATTGGACAGGGGAATCACTGAAGCTTTCTTT.

This chain joins TRBV7-2 and TRBJ1-1; D may be TRBD1 (5 bases). V was trimmed by 5 bases and J by 2 bases, leaving 18 bases between them. The CDR3 totals 16 residues. Looked up from germline, CDR1 is SGHTA and CDR2 is FQGNSA. CDR3 in amino acids: CASSLSTTVRNTEAFF. The CDR3, as DNA: TGTGCCAGCAGCCTAAGCACGACAGTGCGAAACACTGAAGCTTTCTTT.

This clone was counted ten times or more. The sample carries other DNA sequences with the same CDR3. V is TRBV5-1 and J is TRBJ2-5, with D uncertain. The CDR3 contains 12 residues. The ends were cut back, 1 base at V and 0 bases at J, with 1 base in the middle. The germline V gene encodes CDR1 SGHRS and CDR2 YFSETQ. CDR3 bases: TGCGCCAGCAGCTTGAACCAAGAGACCCAGTACTTC. As protein: CASSLNQETQYF.

The chain joins TRBV19 to TRBJ2-2; possibly TRBD1 for D (5 bases). Trimming took off 6 bases at V and 6 bases at J, with 11 bases between the two ends. Germline CDR1 LNHDA, CDR2 SQIVND (reference sequence). This CDR3 contains 13 residues. In DNA form, the CDR3 reads TGTGCCAGTAGCCCTAGGGGTCCCGGGGAGCTGTTTTTT. This sequence encodes CASSPRGPGELFF.

The gene calls are TRBV18 and TRBJ1-2, with D perhaps matching TRBD1 (5 bases). Between the trimmed V and J ends, which lost 2 bases and 1 base, there was a span of 14 bases. The CDR3 is made up of 16 amino acids. From germline, CDR1 is KGHSH and CDR2 LQKENI. CDR3 DNA: TGTGCCAGCTCACCAGGTCCCACGGGGGTTAACTATGGCTACACCTTC. This sequence encodes CASSPGPTGVNYGYTF.

This rearrangement joins TRBV2 to TRBJ1-6; D is perhaps TRBD1 (5 bases). The CDR3 covers 12 residues. Germline CDR1 reads SNHLY; CDR2 reads FYNNEI. V gave up 7 bases and J gave up 7 bases, with 8 bases separating them. CDR3 bases: TGTGCCAGCACTCAGGGAAATTCACCCCTCCACTTT. Translated, it gives CASTQGNSPLHF.

The V and J genes are TRBV18 and TRBJ1-5; 7 bases align to TRBD1. V was pared by 3 bases and J by 7 bases, with 9 bases of the junction left unmatched. This CDR3 has 15 amino acids. Germline V gene sequence: CDR1 KGHSH, CDR2 LQKENI. CDR3 sequence reads: CASSPGPGGEQPQHF. CDR3 bases: TGTGCCAGCTCACCCGGACCAGGGGGGGAACAGCCCCAGCATTTT.

Here the CDR3 reads CASSRGVGANYGYTF. The CDR3 DNA reads as TGTGCCAGCAGTCGGGGCGTGGGGGCTAACTATGGCTACACCTTC. The chain uses TRBV14 and TRBJ1-2; TRBD1 might be the D (5 bases). Trimming took off 6 bases at V and 0 bases at J, with 14 bases between the two ends. CDR1 is SGHDN, CDR2 FVKESK, per germline. CDR3 size: 15 residues.

The DNA for the CDR3 is TGTGCCAGCAGTTCCCCCGGGACAGGGGACTACGAGCAGTACTTC. This encodes CASSSPGTGDYEQYF. J is TRBJ2-7 and V is TRBV27; 10 bases align to TRBD1. The CDR3 covers 15 residues. Germline trimming cut 4 bases from V and 3 bases from J; bases unmatched to any gene: 6. Germline CDR1 is MNHEY and CDR2 is SMNVEV (reference sequence).

A note on this clone: This CDR3 is also generated by other DNA sequences in the sample. The rearrangement links TRBV19 to TRBJ2-5; 11 bases line up with TRBD2. Germline lookup yields CDR1 LNHDA and CDR2 SQIVND (reference sequence). After removal of 1 base from V and 4 bases from J, the junction contained 5 bases not matched to a gene. CDR3 size: 16 residues. The CDR3 here is CASSIGGTSGRETQYF. CDR3 bases: TGTGCCAGTAGTATAGGAGGGACTAGCGGTAGAGAGACCCAGTACTTC.

This chain connects TRBV7-9 to TRBJ2-7; 11 bases align to TRBD2. Germline lookup yields CDR1 SEHNR and CDR2 FQNEAQ (reference sequence). The J segment lost 1 base and the V segment lost 5 bases, leaving 1 base of the junction unmatched. This CDR3 has 14 amino acids. CDR3 in amino acids: CASSRLAGSYEQYF. CDR3 bases: TGTGCCAGCAGCCGACTAGCGGGGTCCTACGAGCAGTACTTC.